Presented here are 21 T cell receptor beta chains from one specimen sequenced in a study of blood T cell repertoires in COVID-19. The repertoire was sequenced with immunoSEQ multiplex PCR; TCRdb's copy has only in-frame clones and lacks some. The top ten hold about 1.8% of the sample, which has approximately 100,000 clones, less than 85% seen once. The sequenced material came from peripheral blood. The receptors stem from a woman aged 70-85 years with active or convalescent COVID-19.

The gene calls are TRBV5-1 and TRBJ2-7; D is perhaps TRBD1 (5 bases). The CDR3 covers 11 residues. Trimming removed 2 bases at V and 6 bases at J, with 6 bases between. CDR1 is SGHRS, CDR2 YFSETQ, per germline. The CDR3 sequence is CASSFQGEQYF. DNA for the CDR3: TGCGCCAGCAGCTTTCAGGGCGAGCAGTACTTC.

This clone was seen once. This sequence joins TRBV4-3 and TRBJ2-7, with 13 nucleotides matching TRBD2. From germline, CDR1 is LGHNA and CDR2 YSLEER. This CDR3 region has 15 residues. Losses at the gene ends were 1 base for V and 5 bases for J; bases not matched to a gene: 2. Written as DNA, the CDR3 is TGCGCCAGCAGCCAAGTTGGACTAGCGGGGGACGAGCAGTACTTC. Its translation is CASSQVGLAGDEQYF.

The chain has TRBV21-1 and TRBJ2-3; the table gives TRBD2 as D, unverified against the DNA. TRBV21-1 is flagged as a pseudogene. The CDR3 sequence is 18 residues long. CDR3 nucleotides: TGTGCCAGCAGCACCCATGGACTAGCGGGGGGAAGCACAGATACGCAGTATTTT. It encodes CASSTHGLAGGSTDTQYF.

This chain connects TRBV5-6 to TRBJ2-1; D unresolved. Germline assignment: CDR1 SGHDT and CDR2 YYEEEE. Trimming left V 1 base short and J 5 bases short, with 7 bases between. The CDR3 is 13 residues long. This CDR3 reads CASSLPPDNEQFF. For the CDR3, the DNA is TGTGCCAGCAGCTTGCCGCCAGACAATGAGCAGTTCTTC.

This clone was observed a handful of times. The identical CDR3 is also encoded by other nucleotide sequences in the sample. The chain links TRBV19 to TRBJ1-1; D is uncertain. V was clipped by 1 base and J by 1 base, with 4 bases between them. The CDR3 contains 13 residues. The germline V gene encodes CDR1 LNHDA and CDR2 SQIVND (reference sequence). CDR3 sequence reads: CASSIARNTEAFF. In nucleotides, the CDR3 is TGTGCCAGTAGTATAGCTAGGAACACTGAAGCTTTCTTT. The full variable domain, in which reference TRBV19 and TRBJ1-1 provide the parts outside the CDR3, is DGGITQSPKYLFRKEGQNVTLSCEQNLNHDAMYWYRQDPGQGLRLIYYSQIVNDFQKGDIAEGYSVSREKKESFPLTVTSAQKNPTAFYLCASSIARNTEAFFGQGTRLTVV.

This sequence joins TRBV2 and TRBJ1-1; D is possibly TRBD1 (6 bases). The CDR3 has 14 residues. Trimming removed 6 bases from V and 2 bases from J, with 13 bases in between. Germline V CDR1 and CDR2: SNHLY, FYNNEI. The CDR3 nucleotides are TGTGCCAGCAGCTCGGGACACCTTAACACTGAAGCTTTCTTT. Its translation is CASSSGHLNTEAFF. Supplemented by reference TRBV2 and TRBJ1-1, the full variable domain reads EPEVTQTPSHQVTQMGQEVILRCVPISNHLYFYWYRQILGQKVEFLVSFYNNEISEKSEIFDDQFSVERPDGSNFTLKIRSTKLEDSAMYFCASSSGHLNTEAFFGQGTRLTVV.

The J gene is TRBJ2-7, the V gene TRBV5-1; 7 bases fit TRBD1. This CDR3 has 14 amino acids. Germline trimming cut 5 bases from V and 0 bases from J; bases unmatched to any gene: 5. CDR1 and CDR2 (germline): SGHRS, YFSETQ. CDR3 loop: CASSPGTVSYEQYF. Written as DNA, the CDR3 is TGCGCCAGCAGTCCCGGGACAGTCTCCTACGAGCAGTACTTC.

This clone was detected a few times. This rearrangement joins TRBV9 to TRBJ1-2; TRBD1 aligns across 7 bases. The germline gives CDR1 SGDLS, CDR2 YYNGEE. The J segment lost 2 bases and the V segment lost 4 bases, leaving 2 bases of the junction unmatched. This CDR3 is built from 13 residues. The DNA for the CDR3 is TGTGCCAGCAGCTTACAGGGGAACTATGGCTACACCTTC. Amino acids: CASSLQGNYGYTF.

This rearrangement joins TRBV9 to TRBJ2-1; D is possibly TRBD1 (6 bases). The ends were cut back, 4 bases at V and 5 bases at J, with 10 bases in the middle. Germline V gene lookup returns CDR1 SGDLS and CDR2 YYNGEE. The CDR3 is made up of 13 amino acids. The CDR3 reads CASSPRGDNEQFF. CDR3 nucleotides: TGTGCCAGCAGCCCCAGGGGAGACAATGAGCAGTTCTTC. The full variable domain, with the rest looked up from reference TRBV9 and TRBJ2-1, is DSGVTQTPKHLITATGQRVTLRCSPRSGDLSVYWYQQSLDQGLQFLIQYYNGEERAKGNILERFSAQQFPDLHSELNLSSLELGDSALYFCASSPRGDNEQFFGPGTRLTVL.

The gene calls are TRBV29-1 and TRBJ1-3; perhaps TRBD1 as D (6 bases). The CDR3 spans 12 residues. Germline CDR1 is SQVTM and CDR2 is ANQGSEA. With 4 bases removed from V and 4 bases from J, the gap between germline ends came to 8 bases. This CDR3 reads CSVAGGGNTIYF. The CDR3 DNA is TGCAGCGTTGCGGGGGGCGGAAACACCATATATTTT. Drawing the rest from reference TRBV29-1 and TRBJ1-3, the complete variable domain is SAVISQKPSRDICQRGTSLTIQCQVDSQVTMMFWYRQQPGQSLTLIATANQGSEATYESGFVIDKFPISRPNLTFSTLTVSNMSPEDSSIYLCSVAGGGNTIYFGEGSWLTVV.

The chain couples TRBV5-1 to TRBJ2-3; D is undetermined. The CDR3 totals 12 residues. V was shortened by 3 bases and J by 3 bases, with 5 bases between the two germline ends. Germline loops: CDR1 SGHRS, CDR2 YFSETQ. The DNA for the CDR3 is TGCGCCAGCAGCTACGGGACAGATACGCAGTATTTT. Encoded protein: CASSYGTDTQYF.

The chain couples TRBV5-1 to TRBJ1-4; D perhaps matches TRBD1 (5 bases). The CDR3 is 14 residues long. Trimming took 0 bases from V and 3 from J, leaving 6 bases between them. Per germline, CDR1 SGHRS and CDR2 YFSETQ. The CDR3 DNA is TGCGCCAGCAGCTTGGGACAGTCTAATGAAAAACTGTTTTTT. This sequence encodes CASSLGQSNEKLFF.

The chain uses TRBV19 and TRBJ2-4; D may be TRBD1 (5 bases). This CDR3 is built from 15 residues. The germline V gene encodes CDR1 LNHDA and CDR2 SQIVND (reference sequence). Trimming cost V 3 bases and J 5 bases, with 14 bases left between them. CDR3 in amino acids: CASSIPRQSENIQYF. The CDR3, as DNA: TGTGCCAGTAGTATCCCCCGACAGTCCGAAAACATTCAGTACTTC.

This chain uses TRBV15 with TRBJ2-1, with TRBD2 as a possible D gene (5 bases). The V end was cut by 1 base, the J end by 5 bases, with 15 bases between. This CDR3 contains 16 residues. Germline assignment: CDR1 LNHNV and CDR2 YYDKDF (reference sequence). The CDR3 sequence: CATSRAPGLGDNEQFF. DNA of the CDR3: TGTGCCACCAGCAGAGCCCCGGGATTAGGCGACAATGAGCAGTTCTTC.

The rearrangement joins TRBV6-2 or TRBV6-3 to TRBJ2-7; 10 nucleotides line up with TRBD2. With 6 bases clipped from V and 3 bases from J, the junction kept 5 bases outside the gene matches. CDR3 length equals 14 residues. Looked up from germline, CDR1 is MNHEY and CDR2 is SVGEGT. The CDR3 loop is CASSRGTSVYEQYF. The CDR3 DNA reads TGTGCCAGCAGCAGGGGGACTAGCGTCTACGAGCAGTACTTC.

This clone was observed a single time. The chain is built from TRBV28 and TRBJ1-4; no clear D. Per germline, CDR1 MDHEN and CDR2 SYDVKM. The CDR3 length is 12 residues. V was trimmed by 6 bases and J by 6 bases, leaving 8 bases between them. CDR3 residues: CASSLVHEKLFF. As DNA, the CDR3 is TGTGCCAGCAGCCTAGTCCATGAAAAACTGTTTTTT.

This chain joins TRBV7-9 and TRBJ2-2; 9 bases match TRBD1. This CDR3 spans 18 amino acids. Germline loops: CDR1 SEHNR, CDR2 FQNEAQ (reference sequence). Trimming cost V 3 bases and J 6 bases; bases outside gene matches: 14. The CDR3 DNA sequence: TGTGCCAGCAGCTTCACTCCCCTGGGGACAGGGTTCGCCGGGGAGCTGTTTTTT. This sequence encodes CASSFTPLGTGFAGELFF. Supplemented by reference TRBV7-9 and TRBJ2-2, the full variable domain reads DTGVSQNPRHKITKRGQNVTFRCDPISEHNRLYWYRQTLGQGPEFLTYFQNEAQLEKSRLLSDRFSAERPKGSFSTLEIQRTEQGDSAMYLCASSFTPLGTGFAGELFFGEGSRLTVL.

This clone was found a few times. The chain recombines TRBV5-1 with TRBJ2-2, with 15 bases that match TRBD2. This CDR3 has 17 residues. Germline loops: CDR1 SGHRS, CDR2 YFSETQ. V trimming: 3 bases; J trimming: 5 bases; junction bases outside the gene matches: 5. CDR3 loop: CASSWGLAGGLTGELFF. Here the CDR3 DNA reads TGCGCCAGCAGCTGGGGACTAGCGGGAGGACTTACCGGGGAGCTGTTTTTT. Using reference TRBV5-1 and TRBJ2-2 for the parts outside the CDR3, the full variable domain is KAGVTQTPRYLIKTRGQQVTLSCSPISGHRSVSWYQQTPGQGLQFLFEYFSETQRNKGNFPGRFSGRQFSNSRSEMNVSTLELGDSALYLCASSWGLAGGLTGELFFGEGSRLTVL.

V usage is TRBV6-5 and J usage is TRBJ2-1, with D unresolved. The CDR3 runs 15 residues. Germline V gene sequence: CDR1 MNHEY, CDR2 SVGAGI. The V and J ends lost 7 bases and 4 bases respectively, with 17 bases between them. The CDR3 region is CASKPPASRYNEQFF. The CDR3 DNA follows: TGTGCCAGCAAACCCCCGGCGTCGAGGTACAATGAGCAGTTCTTC.

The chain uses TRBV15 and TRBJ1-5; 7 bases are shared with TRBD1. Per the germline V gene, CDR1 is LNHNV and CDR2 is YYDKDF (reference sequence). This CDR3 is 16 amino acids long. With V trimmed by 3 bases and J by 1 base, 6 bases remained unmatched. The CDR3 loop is CATSRDQGGSNQPQHF. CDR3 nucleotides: TGTGCCACCAGCAGGGATCAGGGGGGAAGCAATCAGCCCCAGCATTTT. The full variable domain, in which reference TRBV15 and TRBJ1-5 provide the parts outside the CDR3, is DAMVIQNPRYQVTQFGKPVTLSCSQTLNHNVMYWYQQKSSQAPKLLFHYYDKDFNNEADTPDNFQSRRPNTSFCFLDIRSPGLGDTAMYLCATSRDQGGSNQPQHFGDGTRLSIL.

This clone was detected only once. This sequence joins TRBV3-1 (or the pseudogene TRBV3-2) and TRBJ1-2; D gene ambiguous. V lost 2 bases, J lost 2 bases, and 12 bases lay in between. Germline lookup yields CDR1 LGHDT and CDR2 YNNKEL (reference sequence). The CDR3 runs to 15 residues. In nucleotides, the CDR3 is TGTGCCAGCAGCCAAAGTCGAGCCCCAAACTATGGCTACACCTTC. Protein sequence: CASSQSRAPNYGYTF.